This T cell receptor beta chain was identified during a study of cytomegalovirus exposure and HLA in healthy donors. With 60 Vbeta and 13 Jbeta primers, the PCR was carried out. Only in-frame clones appear in the TCRdb table, and some are missing; sequencing was by immunoSEQ multiplex PCR. The sample lists 270,000 or so clones, around 90% seen once, with 1.7% in the top ten. General study results and limits: The authors enumerated some 170 TCR beta chains as linked to cytomegalovirus. An Asian-associated ancestry cluster reportedly showed fewer N-insertions than the roughly 670-donor mean in a later analysis. Researchers reported in a later analysis that common viral pathogens appeared linked to several top clusters.

Of note for this clone: Its antigen is unknown.

The germline V gene has CDR1 SGDLS and CDR2 YYNGEE. The CDR3 is 15 residues long. V lost 0 bases, J lost 2 bases, and 5 bases stayed unmatched. This sequence was found in a girl aged 2 to 9 in good health and CMV-seronegative. The sample was PBMCs. This sequence joins TRBV9 and TRBJ2-7; TRBD2 matches at 7 bases. CDR3 coding DNA: TGTGCCAGCAGCGTAGTTCCGGGAGGCCCCTACGAGCAGTACTTC. It is translated as CASSVVPGGPYEQYF.